This T cell receptor beta chain was captured in a study of blood T cell repertoires in COVID-19. The wider study: Samples came from the United States, Italy and Spain, spanning acute and convalescent COVID-19. In each case, the material was cDNA or gDNA derived from T cells, B-cell-depleted T cells, or PBMCs.

The V gene's germline CDR1 is LGHDT and CDR2 YNNKEL (reference sequence). The germline V and J ends were trimmed by 5 bases and 10 bases, with 15 bases remaining between them. The CDR3 covers 14 residues. Symptom resolution, clearance, or two negative PCRs marked donors in Cohort 3 as recovered. Per the original methods: How many nucleated cells were present was estimated from reference gene primer amplification. TCRdb keeps only in-frame clones here, not all; method: immunoSEQ multiplex PCR. The DNA gave D and trimming, while V, J and clone size come from that table. The profile covers 350,000 to 400,000 clones, with approximately 89% appearing a single time and about 1.7% taken by the ten largest.

The receptor was derived from a woman aged 30 to 39 who had recovered from COVID-19. Sequencing was performed on PBMCs or T cells enriched from blood (not recorded which). This chain joins TRBV3-1 (or the pseudogene TRBV3-2) and TRBJ1-6, with TRBD1 as a possible D gene (5 bases). CDR3 in amino acids: CASSELRGRSPLHF. The CDR3 DNA reads as TGTGCCAGCAGCGAGCTGCGGGGACGCTCACCCCTCCACTTT.